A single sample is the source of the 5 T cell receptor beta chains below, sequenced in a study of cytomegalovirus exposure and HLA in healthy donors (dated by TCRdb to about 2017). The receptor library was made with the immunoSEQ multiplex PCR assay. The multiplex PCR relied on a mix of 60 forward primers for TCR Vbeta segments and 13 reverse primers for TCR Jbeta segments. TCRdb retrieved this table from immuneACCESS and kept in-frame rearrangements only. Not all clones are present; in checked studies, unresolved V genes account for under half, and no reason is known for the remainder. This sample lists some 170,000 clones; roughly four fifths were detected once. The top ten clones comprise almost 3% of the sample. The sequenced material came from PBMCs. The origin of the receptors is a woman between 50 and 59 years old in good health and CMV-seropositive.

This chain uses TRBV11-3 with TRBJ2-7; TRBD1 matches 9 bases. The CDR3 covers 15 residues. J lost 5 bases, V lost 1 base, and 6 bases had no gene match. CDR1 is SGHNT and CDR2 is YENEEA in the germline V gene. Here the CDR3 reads CASSLGGDRGNEQYF. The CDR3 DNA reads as TGTGCCAGCAGCTTAGGGGGAGACAGGGGGAACGAGCAGTACTTC.

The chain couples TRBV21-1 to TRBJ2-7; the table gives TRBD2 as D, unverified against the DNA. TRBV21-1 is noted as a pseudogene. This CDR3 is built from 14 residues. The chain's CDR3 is CASSKVSGGPEQYF. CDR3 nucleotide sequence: TGTGCCAGCAGCAAAGTCAGCGGGGGGCCCGAGCAGTACTTC.

The CDR3 reads CASNQNTNTGELFF. The CDR3 DNA follows: TGCGCCAGCAACCAGAATACGAACACCGGGGAGCTGTTTTTT. J is TRBJ2-2 and V is TRBV5-1; D call uncertain. V shed 6 bases and J shed 0 bases, with 9 bases lying between them. The CDR3 consists of 14 residues. Germline V gives CDR1 SGHRS, CDR2 YFSETQ.

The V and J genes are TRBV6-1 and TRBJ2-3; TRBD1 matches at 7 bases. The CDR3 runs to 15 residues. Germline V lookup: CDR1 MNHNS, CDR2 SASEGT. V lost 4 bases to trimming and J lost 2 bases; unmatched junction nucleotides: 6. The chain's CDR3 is CASSGQGRDTDTQYF. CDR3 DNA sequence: TGTGCCAGCAGTGGACAGGGCAGGGACACAGATACGCAGTATTTT.

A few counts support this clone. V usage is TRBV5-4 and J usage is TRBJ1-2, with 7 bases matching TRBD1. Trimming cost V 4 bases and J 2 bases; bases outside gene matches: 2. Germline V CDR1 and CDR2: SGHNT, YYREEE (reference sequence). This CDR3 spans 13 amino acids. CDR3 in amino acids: CASSKTGNYGYTF. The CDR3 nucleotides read TGTGCCAGCAGCAAGACAGGGAACTATGGCTACACCTTC.